A single sample is the source of the 19 T cell receptor beta chains below, sequenced in a study of cytomegalovirus exposure and HLA in healthy donors. This PCR relied on a set of 60 Vbeta primers and 13 Jbeta primers. TCRdb keeps only in-frame clones here, not all; method: immunoSEQ multiplex PCR. The table shows 150,000 or so clones, with more than 60% occurring only once. Sequencing was done on a sample of PBMCs. The receptors here all came from a human donor in good health.

The chain is built from TRBV5-1 and TRBJ2-3, with a possible D match to TRBD2 (5 bases). The CDR3 is made up of 16 amino acids. In germline, CDR1 is SGHRS, CDR2 YFSETQ. V lost 0 bases and J lost 2, with 13 bases in between. CDR3 DNA: TGCGCCAGCAGCTTGGCCGAGGGTACGCCCACAGATACGCAGTATTTT. This sequence encodes CASSLAEGTPTDTQYF.

This clone was detected once. The V call is TRBV6-1, the J call TRBJ2-1, with 9 bases aligning to TRBD2. The V and J ends lost 8 bases and 8 bases, in that order; junction bases with no gene match: 7. Germline-derived CDR1 and CDR2 are MNHNS and SASEGT. This CDR3 has 13 amino acids. The CDR3 spells CASGLAGGHEQFF. The CDR3 DNA sequence: TGTGCCAGCGGGTTGGCGGGGGGGCATGAGCAGTTCTTC.

The chain couples TRBV5-5 to TRBJ2-5; TRBD1 aligns across 7 bases. The CDR3 extends over 14 amino acids. The J segment lost 1 base and the V segment lost 3 bases, leaving 3 bases of the junction unmatched. Germline V gives CDR1 SGHKS, CDR2 YYEKEE (reference sequence). In DNA, the CDR3 is TGTGCCAGCAGCTCCTGGGACAGCCAAGAGACCCAGTACTTC. Its protein product is CASSSWDSQETQYF.

In nucleotides, the CDR3 is TGTGCCATCAGTGAGTCCCTGTTAGACAATGAGCAGTTCTTC. This codes for CAISESLLDNEQFF. The V call is TRBV10-3, the J call TRBJ2-1, with D unclear. Per the germline V gene, CDR1 is ENHRY and CDR2 is SYGVKD. CDR3 size: 14 residues. V shed 0 bases and J shed 5 bases, with 8 bases lying between them.

The V gene is TRBV7-6, the J gene TRBJ2-7; D not certain. Germline V gene sequence: CDR1 SGHVS, CDR2 FNYEAQ. Trimming shortened V by 3 bases and J by 0 bases, and 9 bases separated the two germline ends. This CDR3 has 14 amino acids. The CDR3 DNA reads as TGTGCCAGCAGCTTCGGAGCAACCTCCTACGAGCAGTACTTC. Translating gives CASSFGATSYEQYF.

The gene calls are TRBV11-2 and TRBJ1-2; perhaps TRBD1 as D (6 bases). From germline, CDR1 is SGHAT and CDR2 FQNNGV. The CDR3 totals 15 residues. With 5 bases removed from V and 6 bases from J, the gap between germline ends came to 19 bases. CDR3 bases: TGTGCCAGCAGCCCCAACAGGGTAGGGCAGGATGGCTACACCTTC. Translation: CASSPNRVGQDGYTF.

The chain carries TRBV30 and TRBJ2-7; tentative D call: TRBD1 (6 bases). The CDR3 consists of 12 residues. Trimming shortened V by 2 bases and J by 5 bases, and 10 bases separated the two germline ends. Germline loops: CDR1 GTSNPN, CDR2 SVGIG (reference sequence). The CDR3 spells CAWSYRAHEQYF. CDR3 DNA: TGTGCCTGGAGTTACAGGGCCCACGAGCAGTACTTC.

The V call is TRBV5-4, the J call TRBJ1-3; TRBD1 might be the D (6 bases). The CDR3 extends over 15 amino acids. Trimming cost V 4 bases and J 0 bases, with 11 bases left between them. Germline-derived CDR1 and CDR2 are SGHNT and YYREEE (reference sequence). The CDR3 spells CASSGGAASGNTIYF. In DNA, the CDR3 is TGTGCCAGCAGCGGGGGGGCCGCCTCTGGAAACACCATATATTTT.

The chain employs TRBV9 and TRBJ2-5, with 7 bases matching TRBD2. The CDR3 contains 14 residues. The J segment lost 4 bases and the V segment lost 0 bases, leaving 3 bases of the junction unmatched. Germline V gene lookup returns CDR1 SGDLS and CDR2 YYNGEE. The CDR3 nucleotides read TGTGCCAGCAGCGTAGACGGGGGGACAGAGACCCAGTACTTC. Translating it yields CASSVDGGTETQYF.

The chain is built from TRBV10-1 and TRBJ1-1; D unclear. The germline V gene encodes CDR1 WNHNN and CDR2 SYGVQD (reference sequence). V was clipped by 9 bases and J by 1 base, with 15 bases between them. This CDR3 region has 14 residues. CDR3 sequence reads: CARMPGCKNTEAFF. CDR3 sequence (DNA): TGCGCCAGGATGCCGGGGTGCAAGAACACTGAAGCTTTCTTT.

This chain links TRBV6-5 with TRBJ2-7, with TRBD1 identical over 7 bases. V shed 3 bases, J shed 7 bases, and the junction held 12 bases outside the gene matches. CDR3 size: 15 residues. The germline V gene has CDR1 MNHEY and CDR2 SVGAGI. The CDR3 DNA follows: TGTGCCAGCAGTTATAACAGGGACAGCGCCGGGGAGCAGTACTTC. It specifies CASSYNRDSAGEQYF.

The chain links TRBV5-1 to TRBJ2-1, with 9 bases that match TRBD1. The CDR3 totals 16 residues. V was clipped by 4 bases and J by 6 bases; unmatched bases: 11. Looked up from germline, CDR1 is SGHRS and CDR2 is YFSETQ. CDR3 sequence: CASSTTGQGIVNEQFF. The CDR3 bases are TGCGCCAGCAGCACCACGGGACAGGGTATTGTCAATGAGCAGTTCTTC.

This clone appeared a few times. The chain is built from TRBV19 and TRBJ1-4; the match to TRBD1 covers 9 bases. J lost 6 bases, V lost 6 bases, and 2 bases had no gene match. The CDR3 is 13 residues long. Looked up from germline, CDR1 is LNHDA and CDR2 is SQIVND (reference sequence). The CDR3 sequence is CASRQGAHEKLFF. In DNA, the CDR3 is TGTGCCAGTAGACAGGGGGCACATGAAAAACTGTTTTTT.

The CDR3 DNA sequence: TGTGCCAGCTCACCCTCCAATCAGCCCCAGCATTTT. This sequence encodes CASSPSNQPQHF. V usage is TRBV18 and J usage is TRBJ1-5; no definite D call. Germline CDR1 is KGHSH and CDR2 is LQKENI. Trimming removed 3 bases from V and 3 bases from J, with 3 bases in between. This CDR3 has 12 residues.

To note about this clone: Other DNA sequences in this sample translate to the same CDR3. The chain recombines TRBV5-1 with TRBJ2-5, with a weak D call TRBD2 (6 bases). The germline CDR1 and CDR2 sequences are SGHRS and YFSETQ. This CDR3 has 14 amino acids. Trimming left V 4 bases short and J 4 bases short, with 14 bases between. The CDR3 DNA sequence: TGCGCCAGCAGCCCGGGGCTGGGAGGAGAGACCCAGTACTTC. This codes for CASSPGLGGETQYF.

The genes are TRBV7-9 and TRBJ1-3, with D possibly TRBD1 on 6 matching bases. The CDR3 runs 16 residues. V was shortened by 1 base and J by 0 bases, with 10 bases between the two germline ends. Germline-derived CDR1 and CDR2 are SEHNR and FQNEAQ (reference sequence). The CDR3 loop reads CASSLVGTFSGNTIYF. CDR3 DNA: TGTGCCAGCAGCTTAGTTGGGACATTCTCTGGAAACACCATATATTTT.

The chain's CDR3 is CASSLQRTSGGAYEQYF. The DNA for the CDR3 is TGTGCCAGCAGCTTACAAAGGACTAGCGGGGGAGCCTACGAGCAGTACTTC. The chain is built from TRBV5-4 and TRBJ2-7; TRBD2 matches 13 bases. The CDR3 has 17 residues. The V and J ends lost 2 bases and 2 bases, in that order; junction bases with no gene match: 7. Germline V lookup: CDR1 SGHNT, CDR2 YYREEE (reference sequence). Variable domain in full (rest from reference TRBV5-4 and TRBJ2-7): ETGVTQSPTHLIKTRGQQVTLRCSSQSGHNTVSWYQQALGQGPQFIFQYYREEENGRGNFPPRFSGLQFPNYSSELNVNALELDDSALYLCASSLQRTSGGAYEQYFGPGTRLTVT.

This clone has only a few counts. The CDR3 coding sequence is TGTGCCAGCAGCTACGGGGCGGCGGTTTCCTCACCCCTCCACTTT. This sequence encodes CASSYGAAVSSPLHF. V usage is TRBV6-6 and J usage is TRBJ1-6; D possibly corresponds to TRBD1 (5 bases). Between the trimmed V and J ends, which lost 6 bases and 10 bases, there was a span of 19 bases. The length of the CDR3 is 15 residues. The germline V gene encodes CDR1 MNHNY and CDR2 SVGAGI (reference sequence).

V gene TRBV19 combines with J gene TRBJ2-2; 8 bases fit TRBD1. Germline V lookup: CDR1 LNHDA, CDR2 SQIVND (reference sequence). CDR3 length: 15 residues. With 7 bases clipped from V and 7 bases from J, the junction kept 11 bases outside the gene matches. This CDR3 is CASTPGGEEDGELFF. The DNA of the CDR3 is TGTGCCAGTACCCCAGGGGGCGAGGAGGACGGGGAGCTGTTTTTT.